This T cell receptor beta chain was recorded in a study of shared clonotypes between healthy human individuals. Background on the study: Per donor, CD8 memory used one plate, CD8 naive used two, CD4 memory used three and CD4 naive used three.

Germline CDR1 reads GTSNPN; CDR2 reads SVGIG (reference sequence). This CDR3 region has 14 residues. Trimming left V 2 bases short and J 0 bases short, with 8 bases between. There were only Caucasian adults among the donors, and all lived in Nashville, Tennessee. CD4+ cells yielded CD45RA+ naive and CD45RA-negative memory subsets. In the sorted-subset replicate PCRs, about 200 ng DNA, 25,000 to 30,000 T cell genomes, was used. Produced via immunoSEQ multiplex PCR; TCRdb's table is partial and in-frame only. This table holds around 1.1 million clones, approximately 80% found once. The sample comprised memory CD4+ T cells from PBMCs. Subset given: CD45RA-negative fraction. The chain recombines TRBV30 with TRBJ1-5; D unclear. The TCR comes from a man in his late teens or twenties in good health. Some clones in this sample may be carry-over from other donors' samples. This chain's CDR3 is CAWSRSDSNQPQHF. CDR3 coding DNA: TGTGCCTGGAGTCGTTCTGATAGCAATCAGCCCCAGCATTTT.